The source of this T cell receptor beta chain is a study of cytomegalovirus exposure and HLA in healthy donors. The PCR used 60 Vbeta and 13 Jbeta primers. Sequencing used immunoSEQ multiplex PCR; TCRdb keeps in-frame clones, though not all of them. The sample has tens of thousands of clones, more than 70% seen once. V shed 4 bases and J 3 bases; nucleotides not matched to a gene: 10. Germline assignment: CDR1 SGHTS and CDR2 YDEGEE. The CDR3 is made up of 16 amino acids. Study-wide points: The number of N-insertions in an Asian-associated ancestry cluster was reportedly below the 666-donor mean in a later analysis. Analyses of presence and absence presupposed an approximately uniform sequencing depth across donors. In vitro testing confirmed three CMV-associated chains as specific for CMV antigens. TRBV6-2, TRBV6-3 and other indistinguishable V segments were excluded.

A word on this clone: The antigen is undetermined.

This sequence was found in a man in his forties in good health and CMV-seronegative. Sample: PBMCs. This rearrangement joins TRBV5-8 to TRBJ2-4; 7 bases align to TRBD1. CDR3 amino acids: CASSRKPDRDKNIQYF. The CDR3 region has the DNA TGTGCCAGCAGCCGGAAACCAGACAGGGACAAAAACATTCAGTACTTC.